This T cell receptor beta chain was identified in a study of CD4 T cell repertoires in COVID-19. Study-wide findings and caveats: Two or all three memory subsets shared several highly expanded SARS-CoV-2-reactive clonotypes. SARS-CoV and/or HKU1 spike cultures shared between roughly 6 and 28% of SARS-CoV-2 clonotypes.

This CDR3 spans 15 amino acids. Per the germline V gene, CDR1 is ENHRY and CDR2 is SYGVKD. The V and J ends lost 10 bases and 0 bases respectively, with 13 bases between them. Only in-frame clones appear in the TCRdb table, and some are missing; sequencing was by immunoSEQ multiplex PCR. The sample records tens of thousands of clones, roughly four fifths being singletons. No culture step preceded sequencing of the ex vivo isolated memory T cells. On this clone itself: Its antigen is undetermined.

The J gene is TRBJ2-6, the V gene TRBV10-3, with D possibly TRBD1 on 6 matching bases. This clonotype was obtained from a human donor who had COVID-19. Sequencing was performed on CD4+ T cells from peripheral blood, taken after recovery from COVID-19. In DNA form, the CDR3 reads TGTGCCACCGCGGACAGTAGCTCTGGGGCCAACGTCCTGACTTTC. This translates into CATADSSSGANVLTF.